This T cell receptor beta chain was retrieved from a study of cytomegalovirus exposure and HLA in healthy donors. Study-level results: The productive fraction for most TCR beta V segments was about 87% or about 30% in an earlier analysis.

V was pared by 4 bases and J by 3 bases, with 6 bases of the junction left unmatched. The CDR3 runs to 14 residues. Germline CDR1 reads SGDLS; CDR2 reads YYNGEE. Details on this clone: Its antigen remains unknown.

Use of 60 Vbeta and 13 Jbeta primers characterized the PCR. This table comes from immunoSEQ multiplex PCR, and its TCRdb copy is limited to in-frame clones, with some not included. The profile covers about 110,000 clones, with over 70% appearing a single time and around 3% taken by the ten largest. V is TRBV9 and J is TRBJ2-7; 8 bases line up with TRBD2. This receptor was obtained from a male donor in good health and CMV-seropositive. What was sequenced was PBMCs. This CDR3 reads CASSSGLDRYEQYF. CDR3 sequence (DNA): TGTGCCAGCAGCTCGGGACTAGACCGCTACGAGCAGTACTTC. The full variable domain, with the rest looked up from reference TRBV9 and TRBJ2-7, is DSGVTQTPKHLITATGQRVTLRCSPRSGDLSVYWYQQSLDQGLQFLIQYYNGEERAKGNILERFSAQQFPDLHSELNLSSLELGDSALYFCASSSGLDRYEQYFGPGTRLTVT.